Given below is one T cell receptor (beta chain) in context. Its antigen is currently unknown. This sample stems from a study of cytomegalovirus exposure and HLA in healthy donors. Study-level results: Presence/absence analyses took donor sequencing depth as roughly uniform. Some TCR beta chains (more than 150 of them) were listed as cytomegalovirus-associated.

The PCR employed 60 Vbeta primers together with 13 Jbeta primers. Clones were sequenced by immunoSEQ multiplex PCR, and TCRdb holds only the in-frame ones, with some missing. The sample consists of 150,000 or so clones, over 65% of them appearing once. Healthy bone marrow donors made up the donors. The CDR3 totals 15 residues. The V segment lost 4 bases and the J segment 5 bases; nucleotides outside the gene matches: 7. Germline V gives CDR1 SGHNT, CDR2 YYREEE (reference sequence). This receptor was identified in a middle-aged man in good health and CMV-seropositive. Sequencing was carried out using PBMCs. V gene TRBV5-4 combines with J gene TRBJ2-7; TRBD1 matches 12 bases. CDR3 in amino acids: CASSPGGQGAHEQYF. For the CDR3, the DNA is TGTGCCAGCAGCCCGGGGGGACAGGGGGCTCACGAGCAGTACTTC.